This TCR beta chain was documented in a study of T cells in Graves' hyperthyroidism and ophthalmopathy. Study-wide points: Median prediction lead before ophthalmopathy onset was 5 to 7.5 months with the model.

To note about this clonotype: As yet, its antigen is unknown.

From RNA transcripts, TCR beta CDR3 regions were amplified. The HTBI primer set was used in a first-round RT-PCR of the TCR CDR3. A single record per CDR3 protein comes from TCRdb applying MiXCR to the multiplex PCR reads. This table holds approximately 640,000 distinct CDR3 sequences, 15% to 20% found once. The CDR3 contains 13 residues. Trimming took off 2 bases at V and 2 bases at J, with 7 bases between the two ends. Germline V gene data show CDR1 as LNHDA and CDR2 as SQIVND (reference sequence). Graves' hyperthyroidism was deemed stable given no ophthalmopathy progression within 18 months. Exclusion of patients followed from uncontrolled infection, other autoimmune disease, pregnancy or lactation. Thyroid ultrasound, orbital computed tomography, clinical symptoms, and serum thyroxine and TRAb underpinned diagnoses.

The receptor was isolated from a woman under 40 with Graves' hyperthyroidism. The material sequenced was blood. The rearrangement joins TRBV19 to TRBJ2-7, with unresolved D. Written as DNA, the CDR3 is TGTGCCAGTAGTATAAACCTAGCCTACGAGCAGTACTTC. Translation gives CASSINLAYEQYF.